A single sample is the source of the 28 T cell receptor beta chains below, sequenced in a study of blood T cell repertoires in COVID-19. Assay: immunoSEQ multiplex PCR; the TCRdb copy retains only in-frame clones and omits some. The data contain more than 200,000 clones, roughly 80% of them singletons. The sequencing input was peripheral blood. The receptors derive from a man of 80 years or more with acute or convalescent COVID-19.

The V and J genes are TRBV4-1 and TRBJ1-5, with a weak D call TRBD1 (6 bases). CDR1 is MGHRA and CDR2 is YSYEKL in the germline V gene. V lost 0 bases, J lost 1 base, and 10 bases lay in between. This CDR3 spans 16 amino acids. The CDR3 nucleotides are TGCGCCAGCAGCCAAGAGGGGGCGCGGAGCAATCAGCCCCAGCATTTT. Translation: CASSQEGARSNQPQHF.

The chain combines TRBV9 with TRBJ2-3, with a possible D match to TRBD1 (6 bases). V was trimmed by 4 bases and J by 7 bases, leaving 16 bases between them. This CDR3 has 14 residues. The germline CDR1 and CDR2 sequences are SGDLS and YYNGEE. The CDR3 DNA sequence: TGTGCCAGCAGCCCGCAGGGGTGGGTCTATACGCAGTATTTT. It codes for CASSPQGWVYTQYF.

The CDR3 DNA follows: TGTGCCACCAGTGATAGGGGAACAGATACGCAGTATTTT. It encodes CATSDRGTDTQYF. The chain carries TRBV24-1 and TRBJ2-3; D perhaps matches TRBD1 (5 bases). Germline CDR1 is KGHDR and CDR2 is SFDVKD. V was pared by 3 bases and J by 3 bases, with 6 bases between. The CDR3 covers 13 residues.

The chain joins TRBV18 to TRBJ1-4; TRBD1 matches 7 bases. Germline-derived CDR1 and CDR2 are KGHSH and LQKENI. The trim removed 2 bases at V and 5 bases at J, leaving 14 bases unmatched. The CDR3 has 18 residues. CDR3 loop: CASSPDLPYRGPNEKLFF. CDR3 nucleotides: TGTGCCAGCTCACCAGACCTACCTTACAGGGGACCGAATGAAAAACTGTTTTTT.

V and J are TRBV24-1 and TRBJ1-5; no firm D call. Germline values: CDR1 KGHDR, CDR2 SFDVKD. The CDR3 totals 14 residues. The germline V and J ends were trimmed by 5 bases and 3 bases, with 10 bases remaining between them. CDR3 coding DNA: TGTGCCACCAGTGTCGGAGGAAACAATCAGCCCCAGCATTTT. Protein: CATSVGGNNQPQHF.

The rearrangement joins TRBV7-2 to TRBJ2-2, with 7 bases that match TRBD1. The junction had 7 bases not matched to a gene; V was cut back by 4 bases and J by 5 bases. Germline CDR1 and CDR2: SGHTA and FQGNSA. There are 15 residues in the CDR3. The CDR3 is CASSSRQGWTGELFF. The CDR3 DNA reads TGTGCCAGCAGCTCACGACAGGGATGGACCGGGGAGCTGTTTTTT.

This clone was seen more than once but under ten times. The chain is built from TRBV20-1 and TRBJ1-1; tentative D call: TRBD1 (6 bases). The CDR3 length is 11 residues. Germline lookup yields CDR1 DFQATT and CDR2 SNEGSKA (reference sequence). Trimming left V 2 bases short and J 12 bases short, with 13 bases between. The CDR3 is CSARFDRNPFF. CDR3 sequence (DNA): TGCAGTGCTAGATTTGACAGGAACCCTTTCTTT.

The chain recombines TRBV11-2 with TRBJ2-1; D perhaps matches TRBD2 (6 bases). The CDR3 is 13 residues long. V was cut by 5 bases and J by 9 bases, with 14 bases left in between. Looked up from germline, CDR1 is SGHAT and CDR2 is FQNNGV. The CDR3 DNA follows: TGTGCCAGCAGCCCCCGGGGCGGGACTGAGCAGTTCTTC. It codes for CASSPRGGTEQFF. Full variable domain (rest looked up from reference TRBV11-2 and TRBJ2-1): EAGVAQSPRYKIIEKRQSVAFWCNPISGHATLYWYQQILGQGPKLLIQFQNNGVVDDSQLPKDRFSAERLKGVDSTLKIQPAKLEDSAVYLCASSPRGGTEQFFGPGTRLTVL.

V gene TRBV5-8 combines with J gene TRBJ1-1; D uncertain. CDR3 size: 13 residues. The germline V and J ends were trimmed by 2 bases and 8 bases, with 13 bases remaining between them. Germline V lookup: CDR1 SGHTS, CDR2 YDEGEE. The CDR3, as DNA: TGTGCCAGCAGCTTCGGTTGGACGGGAGAAGCTTTCTTT. It translates to CASSFGWTGEAFF.

J is TRBJ1-2 and V is TRBV5-1, with D possibly matching TRBD1 (6 bases). The CDR3 totals 15 residues. The ends were cut back, 4 bases at V and 4 bases at J, with 17 bases in the middle. Germline lookup yields CDR1 SGHRS and CDR2 YFSETQ. The CDR3, as DNA: TGCGCCAGCAGCGTCGGCACCGGGACAATCTATGGCTACACCTTC. Translating gives CASSVGTGTIYGYTF.

The genes are TRBV25-1 and TRBJ1-6, with D possibly being TRBD1 (5 bases). Germline lookup yields CDR1 MGHDK and CDR2 SYGVNS. The CDR3 has 11 amino acids. V dropped 3 bases and J dropped 16 bases, with 10 bases sitting between them. In DNA form, the CDR3 reads TGTGCCAGCAGTGACAGGGTCAAGCTCCACTTT. Its protein is CASSDRVKLHF.

The chain employs TRBV10-3 and TRBJ2-7, with TRBD2 matching 13 bases. This CDR3 region has 14 residues. Germline loops: CDR1 ENHRY, CDR2 SYGVKD. V lost 6 bases, J lost 4 bases, and 3 bases stayed unmatched. This CDR3 reads CAISRTSGSYEQYF. The CDR3 coding sequence is TGTGCCATCAGCCGGACTAGCGGGAGTTACGAGCAGTACTTC.

The V and J genes are TRBV11-2 and TRBJ2-6; 10 bases agree with TRBD1. The J segment lost 0 bases and the V segment lost 1 base, leaving 3 bases of the junction unmatched. Germline loops: CDR1 SGHAT, CDR2 FQNNGV. This CDR3 region has 18 residues. The CDR3 coding sequence is TGTGCCAGCAGCTTAGGAGGGACAGGGGTCTCTGGGGCCAACGTCCTGACTTTC. Translating gives CASSLGGTGVSGANVLTF.

The chain couples TRBV5-6 to TRBJ2-5; D might be TRBD1 (5 bases). The CDR3 spans 14 residues. Germline V gives CDR1 SGHDT, CDR2 YYEEEE. Deletions cut 1 base from V and 5 bases from J, with 12 bases between. In DNA, the CDR3 is TGTGCCAGCAGCTTGTATGGGGCTGGGGAGACCCAGTACTTC. It specifies CASSLYGAGETQYF.

This chain joins TRBV24-1 and TRBJ1-1; 10 bases are shared with TRBD1. The length of the CDR3 is 14 residues. The V and J ends lost 6 bases and 8 bases, in that order; junction bases with no gene match: 8. Germline V lookup: CDR1 KGHDR, CDR2 SFDVKD. The CDR3 DNA reads as TGTGCCACCAGTAGGACAGGGGGTACTCAAGAAGCTTTCTTT. Translating gives CATSRTGGTQEAFF.

The chain joins TRBV7-3 to TRBJ1-2, with 7 bases that match TRBD1. The CDR3 totals 17 residues. In germline, CDR1 is SGHTA, CDR2 FQGTGA. J gave up 4 bases and V 5 bases, and 16 bases lay outside the gene matches. The CDR3 coding sequence is TGTGCCAGCAGCCAAGACCACCTTCTGGGGACAGCCTATGGCTACACCTTC. Translating it yields CASSQDHLLGTAYGYTF.

V gene TRBV19 combines with J gene TRBJ2-3; 7 bases match TRBD2. Germline loops: CDR1 LNHDA, CDR2 SQIVND (reference sequence). CDR3 length: 16 residues. The V gene end was trimmed by 4 bases and the J gene end by 0 bases; junction bases not matched to a gene: 7. The CDR3 loop reads CASSTTRGVSTDTQYF. In nucleotides, the CDR3 is TGTGCCAGTAGTACCACCCGGGGGGTCAGCACAGATACGCAGTATTTT.

This clone was found a few times. CDR3 nucleotides: TGTGCCAGCAGCGGACTAGCGGGAGCGTTCTTC. Protein sequence: CASSGLAGAFF. This chain links TRBV2 with TRBJ2-1; TRBD2 agrees at 13 bases. CDR3 length equals 11 residues. V lost 6 bases, J lost 15 bases, and 2 bases stayed unmatched. The germline V gene has CDR1 SNHLY and CDR2 FYNNEI.

The genes are TRBV7-2 and TRBJ2-2; TRBD2 matches 9 bases. This CDR3 comprises 15 residues. J gave up 6 bases and V 1 base, and 3 bases lay outside the gene matches. Looked up from germline, CDR1 is SGHTA and CDR2 is FQGNSA. CDR3 nucleotides: TGTGCCAGCAGCTTAGGACTAGCGGTATCCGGGGAGCTGTTTTTT. Translating it yields CASSLGLAVSGELFF.

This sequence joins TRBV10-3 and TRBJ2-6; the D gene is possibly TRBD1 (6 bases). The CDR3 spans 15 residues. V shed 10 bases and J shed 3 bases, with 16 bases lying between them. CDR1 and CDR2 (germline): ENHRY, SYGVKD. The CDR3 spells CATLVGALGANVLTF. CDR3 bases: TGTGCCACCTTAGTGGGGGCGCTTGGGGCCAACGTCCTGACTTTC.

The V gene is TRBV5-8, the J gene TRBJ1-6, with 7 bases lining up with TRBD1. The CDR3 covers 14 residues. V trimming: 4 bases; J trimming: 14 bases; junction bases outside the gene matches: 12. In germline, CDR1 is SGHTS, CDR2 YDEGEE. The chain's CDR3 is CASSPRDSKITLHF. CDR3 DNA: TGTGCCAGCAGCCCGCGGGACAGTAAGATCACCCTCCACTTT.

The chain couples TRBV27 to TRBJ2-2; 8 bases fit TRBD1. Germline V CDR1 and CDR2: MNHEY, SMNVEV (reference sequence). The CDR3 consists of 15 residues. V shed 8 bases, J shed 0 bases, and the junction held 5 bases outside the gene matches. The DNA of the CDR3 is TGTGCCAGCCGCTACAGGGGGGCGAACACCGGGGAGCTGTTTTTT. Amino acid sequence: CASRYRGANTGELFF.

The chain links TRBV6-1 to TRBJ1-2; D gene unclear. The V gene lost 3 bases and the J gene lost 3 bases, with 5 bases spanning the gap. The CDR3 extends over 12 amino acids. Germline lookup yields CDR1 MNHNS and CDR2 SASEGT. The CDR3 here is CASSDPDYGYTF. For the CDR3, the DNA is TGTGCCAGCAGTGACCCTGACTATGGCTACACCTTC.

The chain uses TRBV7-9 and TRBJ2-7; a weak D match, TRBD1 (5 bases). The germline V gene encodes CDR1 SEHNR and CDR2 FQNEAQ (reference sequence). The CDR3 is made up of 15 amino acids. Trimming took 5 bases from V and 1 from J, leaving 15 bases between them. CDR3 loop: CASSRSTARSYEQYF. CDR3 DNA: TGTGCCAGCAGCCGGTCGACAGCAAGATCCTACGAGCAGTACTTC.

The CDR3 protein is CASSLVRQGNNEQYF. The CDR3 DNA reads as TGTGCCAGCAGTTTGGTTAGACAGGGAAATAACGAGCAGTACTTC. V is TRBV28 and J is TRBJ2-7; 7 nucleotides match TRBD1. The V and J ends lost 3 bases and 5 bases, in that order; junction bases with no gene match: 10. The germline V gene encodes CDR1 MDHEN and CDR2 SYDVKM. This CDR3 region has 15 residues.

V usage is TRBV24-1 and J usage is TRBJ1-2; the D is unclear. CDR1 is KGHDR, CDR2 SFDVKD, per germline. V was clipped by 2 bases and J by 8 bases, with 14 bases between them. The CDR3 contains 14 residues. The CDR3 region is CATSDSRSRTGYTF. CDR3 nucleotides: TGTGCCACCAGTGATTCCCGTAGTCGTACGGGCTACACCTTC.

The V call is TRBV7-9, the J call TRBJ1-2; perhaps TRBD1 as D (5 bases). V was shortened by 5 bases and J by 4 bases, with 8 bases between the two germline ends. The CDR3 contains 12 residues. Germline CDR1 reads SEHNR; CDR2 reads FQNEAQ (reference sequence). CDR3 residues: CASSAQGYGYTF. The DNA of the CDR3 is TGTGCCAGCAGCGCCCAGGGCTATGGCTACACCTTC.

This clone has only one observation. The CDR3 DNA sequence: TGTGCCCGTGGAAGGGCGAAGGGGTTCGAGAACACCGGGGAGCTGTTTTTT. Amino acid sequence: CARGRAKGFENTGELFF. V is TRBV30 and J is TRBJ2-2, with a tentative D call TRBD1 (5 bases). Between the trimmed V and J ends, which lost 8 bases and 1 base, there was a span of 23 bases. CDR3 length equals 17 residues. Germline V gene sequence: CDR1 GTSNPN, CDR2 SVGIG (reference sequence).